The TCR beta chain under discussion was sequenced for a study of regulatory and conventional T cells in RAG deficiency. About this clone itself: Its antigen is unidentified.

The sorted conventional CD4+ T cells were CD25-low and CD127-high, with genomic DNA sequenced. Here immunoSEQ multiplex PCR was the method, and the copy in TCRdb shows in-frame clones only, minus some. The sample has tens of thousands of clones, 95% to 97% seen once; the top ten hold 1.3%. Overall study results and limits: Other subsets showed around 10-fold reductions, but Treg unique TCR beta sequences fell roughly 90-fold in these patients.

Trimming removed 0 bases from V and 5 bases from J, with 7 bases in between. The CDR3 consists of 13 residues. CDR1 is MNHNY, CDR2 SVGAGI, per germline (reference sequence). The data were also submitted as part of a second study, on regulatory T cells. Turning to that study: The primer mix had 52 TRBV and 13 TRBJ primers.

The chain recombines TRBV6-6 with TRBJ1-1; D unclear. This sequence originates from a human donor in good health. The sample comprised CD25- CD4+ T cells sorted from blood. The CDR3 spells CASSYSTTTEAFF. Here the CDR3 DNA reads TGTGCCAGCAGTTACTCGACTACGACTGAAGCTTTCTTT.